What follows are 18 T cell receptor beta chains derived from one specimen sequenced in a study of CD8+CD57+ T cells in acquired aplastic anemia (dated by TCRdb to the late 2010s). The sequencing machine was an Illumina HiSeq 2000. TCR beta VDJ combination and CDR3 sequence profiling used genomic DNA as the template. In TCRdb, the public reads were trimmed at Q25 with fastp and aligned with MiXCR, with productive beta chains retained. Entries that share a CDR3 protein sequence are merged under the most common genes and DNA. This sample lists about 180,000 distinct CDR3 sequences; around 50% were detected once. The top ten constitute under 15% of the sample. Patients chosen for sequencing had shown expansion of CD8+CD57+ cells by flow cytometry. Sequencing was done on a sample of sorted CD4+, CD8+, or CD8+CD57+ T cells (not recorded which) from PBMCs. These TCRs come from a human donor with aplastic anemia.

The sample holds many counts of this clonotype. The chain is built from TRBV5-1 and TRBJ1-5, with TRBD1 as a possible D gene (6 bases). The CDR3 is 13 amino acids. The germline CDR1 and CDR2 sequences are SGHRS and YFSETQ. V lost 3 bases and J lost 11, with 15 bases in between. The CDR3 DNA follows: TGCGCCAGCAGCTCTGAGCTGGGGGGCACCCAGCATTTT. Translating it yields CASSSELGGTQHF.

The V gene is TRBV10-3, the J gene TRBJ2-3; D possibly matches TRBD1 or TRBD2 (5 bases each). The ends were cut back, 6 bases at V and 3 bases at J, with 16 bases in the middle. CDR3 length: 15 amino acids. The germline CDR1 and CDR2 sequences are ENHRY and SYGVKD. Written as DNA, the CDR3 is TGTGCCATCAGCGCGTCCGGGACCTATACAGATACGCAGTATTTT. This sequence encodes CAISASGTYTDTQYF.

This chain uses TRBV19 with TRBJ2-2; 9 nucleotides align to TRBD1. This CDR3 contains 16 residues. V shed 5 bases and J 3 bases; nucleotides not matched to a gene: 7. The germline V gene encodes CDR1 LNHDA and CDR2 SQIVND (reference sequence). CDR3 in DNA: TGTGCCAGTAGTCCCGGGGGGACAGGGTACACCGGGGAGCTGTTTTTT. Translating gives CASSPGGTGYTGELFF.

This clonotype was seen many times. The chain recombines TRBV5-1 with TRBJ1-4; weak D call: TRBD1 (6 bases). With 0 bases removed from V and 8 bases from J, the gap between germline ends came to 11 bases. This CDR3 spans 14 amino acids. Germline CDR1 and CDR2: SGHRS and YFSETQ. The CDR3 DNA sequence: TGCGCCAGCAGCTTGGGAATGAGGGGGGAAAAACTGTTTTTT. Its translation: CASSLGMRGEKLFF.

This clonotype was recorded once. The junction departs from germline at one end; a sequencing error may be responsible. The chain combines TRBV9 with TRBJ2-7; the match to TRBD2 covers 7 bases. This CDR3 has 14 residues. CDR1 SGDLS and CDR2 YYNGEE come from the germline V gene. Here the CDR3 reads CDSSLGGGANEQYF. The CDR3 DNA sequence: TGTGACAGCAGCTTGGGCGGGGGTGCCAACGAGCAGTACTTC.

This rearrangement joins TRBV7-8 to TRBJ1-2; 10 nucleotides agree with TRBD1. V was clipped by 4 bases and J by 10 bases; unmatched bases: 6. The length of the CDR3 is 13 residues. The V gene's germline CDR1 is SGHVS and CDR2 FQNEAQ. The CDR3 DNA sequence: TGTGCCAGCAGCTCATCCGGGACAGGGGCCTACACCTTC. It encodes CASSSSGTGAYTF.

The chain combines TRBV2 with TRBJ2-7, with D uncertain. CDR1 SNHLY and CDR2 FYNNEI come from the germline V gene. V was pared by 3 bases and J by 2 bases, with 11 bases between. This CDR3 is built from 14 residues. The DNA of the CDR3 is TGTGCCAGCAGTGAGCAACAGTCAGCCTACGAGCAGTACTTC. Translating it yields CASSEQQSAYEQYF.

This chain connects TRBV20-1 to TRBJ1-1; 7 bases fit TRBD1. The junction had 7 bases not matched to a gene; V was cut back by 1 base and J by 5 bases. The CDR3 consists of 14 residues. Germline CDR1 is DFQATT and CDR2 is SNEGSKA (reference sequence). The CDR3 spells CSARGGQGVTEAFF. The CDR3 DNA is TGCAGTGCTAGAGGGGGGCAGGGGGTGACTGAAGCTTTCTTT.

The chain employs TRBV19 and TRBJ1-3; the D is unclear. Deletions cut 6 bases from V and 2 bases from J, with 8 bases between. The CDR3 loop spans 13 amino acids. Germline CDR1 reads LNHDA; CDR2 reads SQIVND (reference sequence). The CDR3 region has the DNA TGTGCCAGTAGAACCCCTCCTGGAAACACCATATATTTT. Its protein is CASRTPPGNTIYF. The entire variable domain, with the rest obtained from reference TRBV19 and TRBJ1-3, is as follows: DGGITQSPKYLFRKEGQNVTLSCEQNLNHDAMYWYRQDPGQGLRLIYYSQIVNDFQKGDIAEGYSVSREKKESFPLTVTSAQKNPTAFYLCASRTPPGNTIYFGEGSWLTVV.

This clonotype occurred many times. This chain links TRBV2 with TRBJ1-2, with a tentative D call TRBD1 (5 bases). The V end was cut by 3 bases, the J end by 7 bases, with 12 bases between. Germline V lookup: CDR1 SNHLY, CDR2 FYNNEI. This CDR3 is built from 13 residues. In DNA form, the CDR3 reads TGTGCCAGCAGTGAGGGGGAAAGGAGTGGCTACACCTTC. As protein: CASSEGERSGYTF.

The chain is built from TRBV20-1 and TRBJ1-4; D might be TRBD1 (6 bases). The V end lost 0 bases, the J end lost 8 bases, and 13 bases lay between the germline ends. CDR1 DFQATT and CDR2 SNEGSKA come from the germline V gene (reference sequence). The CDR3 is 14 amino acids. The CDR3 here is CSARETGKDEKLFF. The CDR3 nucleotides read TGCAGTGCTAGAGAAACAGGGAAGGACGAAAAACTGTTTTTT.

The rearrangement uses TRBV4-1 and TRBJ2-3; 8 bases map to TRBD2. J lost 6 bases, V lost 0 bases, and 11 bases had no gene match. The germline V gene has CDR1 MGHRA and CDR2 YSYEKL. The CDR3 is 17 amino acids. The CDR3: CASSQDFGRGVADTQYF. The CDR3 bases are TGCGCCAGCAGCCAAGATTTCGGGCGGGGGGTCGCCGATACGCAGTATTTT.

This clonotype was counted ten times or more. The chain combines TRBV20-1 with TRBJ1-6; 9 positions match TRBD1. The CDR3 runs 16 residues. Germline CDR1 DFQATT, CDR2 SNEGSKA (reference sequence). J lost 5 bases, V lost 2 bases, and 7 bases had no gene match. CDR3 nucleotides: TGCAGTGCTAGAAATCGAGGACAGGGGAATAATTCACCCCTCCACTTT. Amino acid sequence: CSARNRGQGNNSPLHF.

V is TRBV18 and J is TRBJ1-4; D not certain. CDR3 length: 12 residues. CDR1 and CDR2 from the germline V gene are KGHSH and LQKENI. Between the trimmed V and J ends, which lost 3 bases and 5 bases, there was a span of 4 bases. The CDR3 region is CASSPQNEKLFF. The CDR3, as DNA: TGTGCCAGCTCACCGCAAAATGAAAAACTGTTTTTT.

Comment on this clonotype: A read error is likely, as this CDR3 ends without the conserved phenylalanine or tryptophan. The gene calls are TRBV2 and TRBJ1-1; D is perhaps TRBD1 (6 bases). The CDR3 length is 16 residues. Trimming shortened V by 5 bases and J by 5 bases, and 21 bases separated the two germline ends. The germline CDR1 and CDR2 sequences are SNHLY and FYNNEI. This CDR3 is CASSPEPHRVGTEAFS. The CDR3 DNA follows: TGTGCCAGCAGTCCCGAACCTCACAGGGTTGGAACTGAAGCTTTCTCT.

This clonotype was seen at least ten times. The rearrangement joins TRBV5-1 to TRBJ2-2, with 7 bases fitting TRBD1. The CDR3 consists of 15 residues. Per germline, CDR1 SGHRS and CDR2 YFSETQ. V gave up 3 bases and J gave up 3 bases; unmatched junction bases: 5. CDR3 DNA: TGCGCCAGCAGCTCAAGGGGGCAGGACACCGGGGAGCTGTTTTTT. It encodes CASSSRGQDTGELFF.

This clonotype was seen a handful of times. The chain carries TRBV3-1 and TRBJ1-2; D call uncertain. The CDR3 has 15 residues. V gave up 1 base and J gave up 0 bases, with 9 bases separating them. CDR1 is LGHDT, CDR2 YNNKEL, per germline (reference sequence). In DNA form, the CDR3 reads TGTGCCAGCAGCCAAGCCCTTAACCCTAACTATGGCTACACCTTC. Translation gives CASSQALNPNYGYTF.

This clonotype showed up just a few times. The rearrangement links TRBV18 to TRBJ2-1; 7 bases match TRBD1. Germline V CDR1 and CDR2: KGHSH, LQKENI. This CDR3 is built from 17 residues. V trimming: 0 bases; J trimming: 5 bases; junction bases outside the gene matches: 10. CDR3 bases: TGTGCCAGCTCACCACCGAACAGACAGGGACCCAACAATGAGCAGTTCTTC. It encodes CASSPPNRQGPNNEQFF.